A single sample is the source of the 9 T cell receptor beta chains below, sequenced in a study of regulatory T cells in long-lasting Graves disease. CDR3-region Arm-PCR and iRepertoire HTBI primers produced the TCR beta libraries. TCRdb ran MiXCR on the multiplex PCR reads and lists one entry per CDR3 protein. The sample contains some 240,000 distinct CDR3 sequences, around a fifth of which appear only once. The sample's time point: newly diagnosed GD, antithyroid drugs for less than 3 months. Generation of the TCR library employed RNA extracted from PBMCs. This sample was also put to use in a study of T cells in Graves' hyperthyroidism and ophthalmopathy.

The sequences come from peripheral blood mononuclear cells (PBMCs), collected at new diagnosis, from a patient treated with antithyroid drugs. All receptors derive from a woman aged 25-40 years with Graves disease.

This clonotype was seen many times. The J gene is TRBJ2-2, the V gene TRBV28; a possible D gene is TRBD1 (6 bases). Germline values: CDR1 MDHEN, CDR2 SYDVKM. V was clipped by 3 bases and J by 7 bases, with 15 bases between them. CDR3 length: 15 residues. CDR3 sequence reads: CASSFIPTGNGELFF. CDR3 coding DNA: TGTGCCAGCAGTTTCATCCCTACAGGGAACGGGGAGCTGTTTTTT.

The rearrangement links TRBV6-1 to TRBJ1-2; no definite D call. Germline CDR1 MNHNS, CDR2 SASEGT. The V end lost 6 bases, the J end lost 6 bases, and 20 bases lay between the germline ends. The CDR3 contains 15 residues. CDR3 loop: CASSLPSRDVDGYTF. The CDR3 DNA reads TGTGCCAGCAGCCTACCGAGTCGGGATGTAGATGGCTACACCTTC.

This clonotype occurred many times. The chain carries TRBV6-2 or TRBV6-3 and TRBJ1-3, with D hard to call. CDR1 and CDR2 (germline): MNHEY, SVGEGT. The CDR3 runs to 14 residues. The V end was cut by 6 bases, the J end by 0 bases, with 9 bases between. The CDR3 DNA sequence: TGTGCCAGCAGCACAGATTACTCTGGAAACACCATATATTTT. Its translation: CASSTDYSGNTIYF.

This clonotype has at least ten counts. The chain combines TRBV9 with TRBJ2-7; D possibly matches TRBD1 or TRBD2 (6 bases each). This CDR3 is 12 amino acids long. Germline-derived CDR1 and CDR2 are SGDLS and YYNGEE. V was pared by 3 bases and J by 5 bases, with 9 bases between. The CDR3 DNA sequence: TGTGCCAGCAGCGAGGGGGGAAACGAGCAGTACTTC. This encodes CASSEGGNEQYF.

The V and J genes are TRBV12-3 or TRBV12-4 and TRBJ2-7; 9 nucleotides align to TRBD2. The CDR3 is made up of 16 amino acids. With 5 bases clipped from V and 2 bases from J, the junction kept 10 bases outside the gene matches. CDR3 region: CASSLGLAAIAYEQYF. The CDR3 coding sequence is TGTGCCAGCAGTCTGGGACTAGCCGCAATTGCCTACGAGCAGTACTTC.

This clonotype showed up many times. The V call is TRBV6-1, the J call TRBJ1-2; 11 bases match TRBD1. V was pared by 1 base and J by 5 bases, with 12 bases of the junction left unmatched. This CDR3 is 18 amino acids long. CDR1 and CDR2 (germline): MNHNS, SASEGT. The CDR3 DNA sequence: TGTGCCAGCAGTGAAGAGGGCTACGGGACAGGGGGGCGTTATGGCTACACCTTC. Translated: CASSEEGYGTGGRYGYTF.

In its sample, this clonotype was seen many times. This rearrangement joins TRBV7-2 to TRBJ1-5, with a possible D match to TRBD1 (6 bases). V lost 1 base to trimming and J lost 2 bases, with 9 bases between them. The V gene's germline CDR1 is SGHTA and CDR2 FQGNSA. CDR3 length equals 15 residues. CDR3 sequence (DNA): TGTGCCAGCAGCTTAGGGGCAGGGGGCAATCAGCCCCAGCATTTT. Amino acid sequence: CASSLGAGGNQPQHF.

This clonotype was seen a few times. The CDR3 ends on some other residue instead of the conserved phenylalanine or tryptophan, so this is likely a read error. The chain links TRBV6-1 to TRBJ2-5, with D unresolved. V lost 1 base and J 7 bases, leaving 7 bases between the germline ends. The CDR3 totals 12 residues. Germline assignment: CDR1 MNHNS and CDR2 SASEGT. The CDR3 bases are TGTGCCAGCAGTGAAGTTTCTGCGACCCAGTACCTC. Its translation is CASSEVSATQYL.

The chain joins TRBV2 to TRBJ1-5; tentative D call: TRBD1 (5 bases). Germline loops: CDR1 SNHLY, CDR2 FYNNEI. V was cut by 6 bases and J by 7 bases, with 16 bases left in between. The length of the CDR3 is 14 residues. CDR3 amino acids: CASRGELGEQPQHF. In DNA, the CDR3 is TGTGCCAGCAGGGGCGAATTGGGGGAGCAGCCCCAGCATTTT.